This passage covers 23 T cell receptor beta chains from one sample sequenced in a study of T cells in Graves' hyperthyroidism and ophthalmopathy. Amplification of TCR beta CDR3 regions was performed using RNA transcripts as template. The HTBI primer set was used in a first-round RT-PCR of the TCR CDR3. TCRdb reprocessed the multiplex PCR reads via MiXCR and lists one record per CDR3 protein. The data hold around 300,000 distinct CDR3 sequences, with approximately 13% observed a single time. Input material: blood. These receptors were collected from a middle-aged woman with Graves' ophthalmopathy.

In this sample, this clonotype turned up many times. This rearrangement joins TRBV11-2 to TRBJ2-5; TRBD2 agrees at 15 bases. The CDR3 has 17 residues. Trimming took 4 bases from V and 4 from J; bases not matched to a gene: 7. Germline CDR1 is SGHAT and CDR2 is FQNNGV. CDR3 DNA sequence: TGTGCCAGCAGCTCACGGACTAGCGGGGGGGCATTAGAGACCCAGTACTTC. As protein: CASSSRTSGGALETQYF.

The sample holds many counts of this clonotype. V usage is TRBV3-1 and J usage is TRBJ2-3; the D is unclear. The V and J ends lost 1 base and 3 bases respectively, with 8 bases between them. This CDR3 has 14 residues. The germline V gene encodes CDR1 LGHDT and CDR2 YNNKEL (reference sequence). The CDR3 loop is CASSQGSSTDTQYF. CDR3 sequence (DNA): TGTGCCAGCAGCCAAGGTTCGTCGACAGATACGCAGTATTTT.

Only a few counts were recorded for this clonotype. The junction differs from germline at one of its ends, possibly a read error. The chain is built from TRBV3-1 and TRBJ1-2; a possible D gene is TRBD1 (5 bases). Germline V gene sequence: CDR1 LGHDT, CDR2 YNNKEL (reference sequence). The CDR3 consists of 14 residues. This CDR3 reads CASSRRDVNYGHTF. CDR3 nucleotides: TGTGCCAGCAGTCGCCGGGACGTTAACTATGGCCACACCTTC.

This clonotype showed up many times. This rearrangement joins TRBV12-3 or TRBV12-4 to TRBJ1-3; no firm D call. Between the trimmed V and J ends, which lost 7 bases and 0 bases, there was a span of 16 bases. The CDR3 consists of 16 residues. The CDR3 is CASTQFRVTSGNTIYF. CDR3 nucleotide sequence: TGTGCCAGCACACAGTTCCGGGTTACCTCTGGAAACACCATATATTTT.

Ten or more counts support this clonotype. The rearrangement uses TRBV20-1 and TRBJ2-3; the D gene is possibly TRBD1 (6 bases). There are 17 residues in the CDR3. CDR1 and CDR2 from the germline V gene are DFQATT and SNEGSKA (reference sequence). Trimming pared 5 bases from V and 3 bases from J, leaving 24 bases between. The CDR3, as DNA: TGCAGTGCTTCACCCGAAGGGACATCACTGGAGACAGATACGCAGTATTTT. It yields the protein CSASPEGTSLETDTQYF.

This clonotype was counted at least ten times. V usage is TRBV19 and J usage is TRBJ2-1, with 13 bases fitting TRBD2. The ends lost 6 bases at V and 9 bases at J; junction bases unmatched: 8. CDR1 is LNHDA and CDR2 is SQIVND in the germline V gene (reference sequence). The CDR3 is 15 amino acids. The CDR3 loop is CASRTSGRGLGEQFF. CDR3 coding DNA: TGTGCCAGTAGAACTAGCGGGAGGGGTCTTGGTGAGCAGTTCTTC.

This clonotype has ten or more counts. CDR3 protein: CASSGPGQGSYEQYF. The DNA of the CDR3 is TGTGCCAGCAGCGGCCCGGGACAGGGCTCCTACGAGCAGTACTTC. The J gene is TRBJ2-7, the V gene TRBV7-9; 9 bases are a match to TRBD1. This CDR3 is built from 15 residues. J gave up 0 bases and V 5 bases, and 5 bases lay outside the gene matches. Per the germline V gene, CDR1 is SEHNR and CDR2 is FQNEAQ (reference sequence).

This clonotype was seen repeatedly, ten times or more. The J gene is TRBJ2-7, the V gene TRBV7-6; D possibly corresponds to TRBD2 (7 bases). This CDR3 is 15 amino acids long. Germline V gene data show CDR1 as SGHVS and CDR2 as FNYEAQ. V lost 5 bases and J lost 4, with 18 bases in between. CDR3 coding DNA: TGTGCCAGCAGCCCTATGGGAGGGGGGAGTTACGAGCAGTACTTC. Its protein is CASSPMGGGSYEQYF.

The chain employs TRBV3-1 and TRBJ2-5, with 7 bases fitting TRBD1. This CDR3 comprises 16 residues. V shed 0 bases, J shed 5 bases, and the junction held 9 bases outside the gene matches. The germline V gene encodes CDR1 LGHDT and CDR2 YNNKEL (reference sequence). The CDR3 loop reads CASSQESIGGMETQYF. As DNA, the CDR3 is TGTGCCAGCAGCCAAGAGTCTATAGGGGGCATGGAGACCCAGTACTTC.

The chain couples TRBV29-1 to TRBJ2-3; D is possibly TRBD1 (6 bases). The germline CDR1 and CDR2 sequences are SQVTM and ANQGSEA. The V end was cut by 3 bases, the J end by 4 bases, with 17 bases between. The CDR3 has 15 amino acids. The CDR3: CSVDGGLWPPDTQYF. The CDR3 DNA reads as TGCAGCGTTGATGGGGGCCTATGGCCCCCAGATACGCAGTATTTT.

This rearrangement joins TRBV20-1 to TRBJ2-7; 11 bases are shared with TRBD2. With V trimmed by 6 bases and J by 3 bases, 7 bases remained unmatched. The CDR3 is made up of 14 amino acids. The germline gives CDR1 DFQATT, CDR2 SNEGSKA (reference sequence). This CDR3 reads CSAPPSGRLYEQYF. DNA of the CDR3: TGCAGTGCACCTCCTAGCGGGAGGCTCTACGAGCAGTACTTC.

In this sample, this clonotype turned up many times. J is TRBJ2-5 and V is TRBV28; D is tentatively TRBD1 or TRBD2 (6 bases each). Germline CDR1 reads MDHEN; CDR2 reads SYDVKM. Trimming removed 5 bases from V and 1 base from J, with 8 bases in between. This CDR3 has 13 residues. CDR3 bases: TGTGCCAGCAGTGGAGGGGGCCAAGAGACCCAGTACTTC. As protein: CASSGGGQETQYF.

There are many counts of this clonotype. CDR3 amino acids: CASSDKLLGTQYF. For the CDR3, the DNA is TGTGCCAGCAGTGATAAGCTGTTGGGGACCCAGTACTTC. V usage is TRBV2 and J usage is TRBJ2-5; D gene unclear. Germline CDR1 and CDR2: SNHLY and FYNNEI. V was clipped by 3 bases and J by 7 bases, with 12 bases between them. The CDR3 has 13 amino acids. The full variable domain, rest sourced from reference TRBV2 and TRBJ2-5, is EPEVTQTPSHQVTQMGQEVILRCVPISNHLYFYWYRQILGQKVEFLVSFYNNEISEKSEIFDDQFSVERPDGSNFTLKIRSTKLEDSAMYFCASSDKLLGTQYFGPGTRLLVL.

This clonotype was found many times. The rearrangement links TRBV5-1 to TRBJ2-1; D gene ambiguous. V lost 5 bases and J 8 bases, leaving 20 bases between the germline ends. Germline CDR1 SGHRS, CDR2 YFSETQ. The CDR3 totals 15 residues. As DNA, the CDR3 is TGCGCCAGCAGACTTGGCGTGGTTTGGTCGGATGAGCAGTTCTTC. Residues: CASRLGVVWSDEQFF. Full variable domain (outside the CDR3, taken from reference TRBV5-1 and TRBJ2-1): KAGVTQTPRYLIKTRGQQVTLSCSPISGHRSVSWYQQTPGQGLQFLFEYFSETQRNKGNFPGRFSGRQFSNSRSEMNVSTLELGDSALYLCASRLGVVWSDEQFFGPGTRLTVL.

The chain recombines TRBV29-1 with TRBJ2-1, with 7 bases fitting TRBD2. Per germline, CDR1 SQVTM and CDR2 ANQGSEA. This CDR3 contains 14 residues. The trim removed 7 bases at V and 5 bases at J, leaving 11 bases unmatched. This chain's CDR3 is CSAPGGAWNNEQFF. The DNA for the CDR3 is TGCAGCGCTCCGGGAGGCGCTTGGAACAATGAGCAGTTCTTC.

Comments on this clonotype: Given a much more abundant clone one base away, this may be a read error. V gene TRBV6-2 or TRBV6-3 combines with J gene TRBJ2-7; D may correspond to TRBD1 or TRBD2 (5 bases each). In germline, CDR1 is MNHEY, CDR2 SVGEGT. The CDR3 totals 18 residues. Between the trimmed V and J ends, which lost 5 bases and 3 bases, there was a span of 26 bases. CDR3 DNA sequence: TGTGCCAGCAGTGGCCTAGAGGGGTTGGCTGGAGCCTACTACGAGCAGTACTTC. It encodes CASSGLEGLAGAYYEQYF.

This clonotype showed up many times. V is TRBV2 and J is TRBJ2-3; 10 bases match TRBD2. The junction had 10 bases not matched to a gene; V was cut back by 8 bases and J by 2 bases. The CDR3 spans 16 residues. Germline V gene data show CDR1 as SNHLY and CDR2 as FYNNEI. In DNA form, the CDR3 reads TGTGCCAGCGCCCCGTTACTAGCGGGGAACACAGATACGCAGTATTTT. This gives the protein CASAPLLAGNTDTQYF.

The chain links TRBV28 to TRBJ2-5; no reliable D call. CDR3 length: 12 residues. Germline CDR1 reads MDHEN; CDR2 reads SYDVKM. V dropped 3 bases and J dropped 0 bases, with 2 bases sitting between them. As DNA, the CDR3 is TGTGCCAGCAGTTTTGACCAAGAGACCCAGTACTTC. Translating gives CASSFDQETQYF.

This clonotype was found many times. J is TRBJ2-7 and V is TRBV6-2 or TRBV6-3; 9 nucleotides line up with TRBD1. The CDR3 is made up of 14 amino acids. The germline V gene encodes CDR1 MNHEY and CDR2 SVGEGT. The V and J ends lost 7 bases and 3 bases, in that order; junction bases with no gene match: 7. For the CDR3, the DNA is TGTGCCAGCAAAACCAGGACAGGGGTCTACGAGCAGTACTTC. It encodes CASKTRTGVYEQYF.

The chain uses TRBV18 and TRBJ2-2, with 11 bases that match TRBD1. The CDR3 is 16 residues long. CDR1 is KGHSH, CDR2 LQKENI, per germline. J was trimmed by 6 bases and V by 2 bases; bases with no gene match: 5. CDR3 sequence reads: CASSPRTGGASGELFF. For the CDR3, the DNA is TGTGCCAGCTCACCAAGGACAGGGGGCGCATCCGGGGAGCTGTTTTTT. Full variable domain (rest looked up from reference TRBV18 and TRBJ2-2): NAGVMQNPRHLVRRRGQEARLRCSPMKGHSHVYWYRQLPEEGLKFMVYLQKENIIDESGMPKERFSAEFPKEGPSILRIQQVVRGDSAAYFCASSPRTGGASGELFFGEGSRLTVL.

The table lists this clonotype with a few counts. V is TRBV5-1 and J is TRBJ2-2, with a weak D call TRBD1 (7 bases). The CDR3 sequence is 14 residues long. Trimming cost V 2 bases and J 6 bases, with 11 bases left between them. Germline V gives CDR1 SGHRS, CDR2 YFSETQ. The CDR3 reads CASSFDREAGELFF. Here the CDR3 DNA reads TGCGCCAGCAGCTTTGACAGGGAGGCCGGGGAGCTGTTTTTT.

The V gene is TRBV5-1, the J gene TRBJ2-3; D ambiguous. Germline CDR1 is SGHRS and CDR2 is YFSETQ. The CDR3 runs to 15 residues. V was cut by 2 bases and J by 0 bases, with 10 bases left in between. The CDR3 spells CASSFRLVSTDTQYF. In nucleotides, the CDR3 is TGCGCCAGCAGCTTTCGCTTGGTCAGCACAGATACGCAGTATTTT.

Only a few counts were recorded for this clonotype. The final CDR3 position lacks the conserved phenylalanine or tryptophan, pointing to a likely read error. CDR3 bases: TGTGCCAGCAGCCAAGGTGGGCTGCACTCCTACAATGAGCAGTTCCTC. Its protein is CASSQGGLHSYNEQFL. The chain joins TRBV3-1 to TRBJ2-1; D remains ambiguous. The CDR3 totals 16 residues. With 1 base removed from V and 0 bases from J, the gap between germline ends came to 10 bases. Germline CDR1 reads LGHDT; CDR2 reads YNNKEL (reference sequence).